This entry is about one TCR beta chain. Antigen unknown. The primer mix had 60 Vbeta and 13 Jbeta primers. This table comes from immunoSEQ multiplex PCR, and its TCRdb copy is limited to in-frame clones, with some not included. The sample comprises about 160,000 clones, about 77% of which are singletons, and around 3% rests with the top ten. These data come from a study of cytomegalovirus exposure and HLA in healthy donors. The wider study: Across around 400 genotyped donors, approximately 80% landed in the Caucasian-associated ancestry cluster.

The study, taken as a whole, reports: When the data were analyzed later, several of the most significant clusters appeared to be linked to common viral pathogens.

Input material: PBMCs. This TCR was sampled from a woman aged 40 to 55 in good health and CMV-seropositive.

CDR3 in amino acids: CATSRDRPLGQPQHF. The CDR3, as DNA: TGTGCCACCAGCAGGGACAGGCCCTTGGGTCAGCCCCAGCATTTT. The rearrangement uses TRBV15 and TRBJ1-5; 7 nucleotides align to TRBD1. The CDR3 runs 15 residues. The V gene's germline CDR1 is LNHNV and CDR2 YYDKDF (reference sequence). Trimming cost V 3 bases and J 6 bases; bases outside gene matches: 8. Combining the CDR3 with reference TRBV15 and TRBJ1-5 gives the whole variable domain DAMVIQNPRYQVTQFGKPVTLSCSQTLNHNVMYWYQQKSSQAPKLLFHYYDKDFNNEADTPDNFQSRRPNTSFCFLDIRSPGLGDTAMYLCATSRDRPLGQPQHFGDGTRLSIL.